This TCR beta chain originates from a study of T cell responses to AZD1222 COVID-19 vaccine. Study-level points and caveats: Within unmutated variant regions lay the reported targets of nearly half of spike-specific TCRs. Donors skewed white British and female; clonal diversity was possibly underestimated. Vaccine-associated CD4 TCRs spanned spike, dominant at 160-218 and 743-854. Just six people given AZD1222 tested seropositive at baseline.

Sequenced by immunoSEQ multiplex PCR; TCRdb stores in-frame clones only, minus some. The table has more than 120,000 clones, 93% seen once. Trimming took 0 bases from V and 4 from J, leaving 7 bases between them. The germline CDR1 and CDR2 sequences are SGHKS and YYEKEE (reference sequence). This CDR3 has 13 residues. On this clone: Its specificity is unknown.

The source was peripheral blood, collected on day 0 of AZD1222 vaccination. This sequence was found in an adult in good health. The chain is built from TRBV5-5 and TRBJ1-2; D remains ambiguous. The CDR3 sequence is CASSLAWTYGYTF. The CDR3 coding sequence is TGTGCCAGCAGCTTGGCATGGACCTATGGCTACACCTTC.